This record covers a single TCR beta chain. Germline is not matched at one junction end, which may reflect a read error. In the authors' workflow: By means of reference gene primer amplification, nucleated cell counts were estimated. Measured with immunoSEQ multiplex PCR; TCRdb has only the in-frame clones, and not every one. That table is the source of V, J and clone size, and D and trimming were worked out from the DNA. The data show about 99,000 clones, with 75% to 85% seen just once and around a sixth held by the top ten. This entry comes from a study of blood T cell repertoires in COVID-19. Study summary: Acute-phase and convalescent COVID-19 samples originated in the United States, Italy and Spain. Nucleic acid was either cDNA or gDNA, and it came from T cells, B-cell-depleted T cells, or PBMCs.

Germline V gene data show CDR1 as MNHEY and CDR2 as SVGAGI. The CDR3 loop spans 15 amino acids. Material for sequencing was peripheral blood. The chain has TRBV6-5 and TRBJ2-1; 11 nucleotides align to TRBD2. This TCR was sampled from a woman of 80 years or more with active or convalescent COVID-19. The CDR3 DNA reads as TGTGCCAGCAGTTCCCTGACTAGCGGGGCGGTTCGTGGGATCTTC. This gives the protein CASSSLTSGAVRGIF.